This TCR beta chain was sequenced during a study of identical twins. Study results and limitations: Abundant beta clonotypes from cord blood had fewer insertions, unlike memory repertoires, which showed none. Weaker excess twin sharing was observed in beta out-of-frame sequences.

This clonotype was recorded many times. The antigen is not known. After template switching added a universal primer site, the resulting cDNA carried unique molecular identifiers. A single record per CDR3 protein comes from TCRdb applying MiXCR to the 5' RACE reads. The table shows about 570,000 distinct CDR3 sequences, with 9% to 10% occurring only once. The same specimen was also included in a second study, on yellow fever vaccine responses in identical twins.

This clonotype was obtained from a woman under 30 in good health. The sample taken for sequencing was PBMCs.

DNA of the CDR3: TGCAGTGCTAGTCTGCGCGGGAGGGCCCTCGTCAATGAGCAGTTCTTC. It translates to CSASLRGRALVNEQFF. The gene calls are TRBV20-1 and TRBJ2-1; TRBD2 aligns across 9 bases. The CDR3 contains 16 residues. Germline V gene lookup returns CDR1 DFQATT and CDR2 SNEGSKA (reference sequence). V was pared by 3 bases and J by 6 bases, with 12 bases of the junction left unmatched.